The sample holds many counts of the clone carrying this TCR beta chain. The antigen remains undetermined. These data come from a study of identical twins. Whole-study results and caveats: The analysis was cross-sectional rather than longitudinal within donors. One should note that invariant MAIT and iNKT cells could partly confound zero-insertion analyses.

The CDR3 covers 16 residues. Each CDR3 protein is one row after TCRdb ran MiXCR on the 5' RACE reads. The sample carries around 250,000 distinct CDR3 sequences, about 7% recorded once. A further study also used this sample, focusing on yellow fever vaccine responses in identical twins.

This clonotype was obtained from a young woman in good health. The J gene is TRBJ1-4, the V gene TRBV21-1. TRBV21-1 is labeled a pseudogene. Material: memory (CD45RO+) T cells sorted from blood. Here the CDR3 reads CASSNTSAGGHEKLFF. The CDR3 bases are TGTGCCAGCAGCAACACCTCGGCGGGGGGGCATGAAAAACTGTTTTTT.